This note documents a single T cell receptor beta chain sequence. Its antigen specificity is not known. The record has no base qualities; no much larger clone is one base away. The CDR3 covers 16 residues, taking in both the cysteine and the phenylalanine. Only CDR3 DNA is held: 48 bases, read in frame from base 1. CDR1 LNHNV and CDR2 YYDKDF were looked up in the germline V gene (reference sequence). At the junction V is shortened by 5 bases and J by 7 bases, with 21 bases in between. Sequencing instrument: Illumina HiSeq 2500. Quantitative 5'-RACE with molecular barcodes was used to prepare TCR beta libraries. In the paper's pipeline: To identify disease-linked TCR variants, a new computational method was used, one built on a probabilistic model of VDJ rearrangement. TCRdb trimmed the raw reads at Q25, called clones with MiXCR and kept productive beta chains. Rows matching on CDR3 protein sequence are summarized as one entry with the most common DNA and genes. The V and J calls were not made by the authors but by TCRdb's processing. This sample is represented by hundreds of thousands of distinct CDR3 sequences; approximately 12% of them were singletons. In total, the top ten clones hold 0.51% of the sample.

This sample is part of a study of CD8 T cells in ankylosing spondylitis (dated by TCRdb to the late 2010s). About the investigation overall: The study set out to find disease-linked TCR variants by profiling T cell receptor beta repertoires in ankylosing spondylitis patients and healthy donors. In total, the full study cohort was made up of 95 to 110 healthy donors and approximately 24 ankylosing spondylitis patients. Samples of peripheral blood were taken, and for ankylosing spondylitis patients, synovial fluid was collected as well. The study at large found these results: Significant enrichment of the disease-linked clones was reported in matched synovial fluid samples from ankylosing spondylitis patients. Blood from ankylosing spondylitis patients appeared to be characterized by a TCR beta motif made up of under 10 highly homologous amino acid variants. The disease-linked clones showed a CD8+ phenotype and occurred at relatively low frequencies in peripheral blood. Some motif variants had previously been reported in the synovial fluid and blood of reactive arthritis patients, which suggests shared mechanisms of disease initiation.

This sequence uses TRBV15 and TRBJ1-5; TRBD1 is perhaps the D gene, given 6 matching bases. The source of this sequence is a male donor with ankylosing spondylitis. Source material: blood, either unsorted or a sorted T cell fraction (not recorded which). The nucleotides are TGTGCCACCAGCCAGGGCGGTGCTGGGGGCGTGCAGCCCCAGCATTTT. It specifies CATSQGGAGGVQPQHF. The reference TRBV15 and TRBJ1-5 proteins fill in what lies around the CDR3, so the full variable domain reads DAMVIQNPRYQVTQFGKPVTLSCSQTLNHNVMYWYQQKSSQAPKLLFHYYDKDFNNEADTPDNFQSRRPNTSFCFLDIRSPGLGDTAMYLCATSQGGAGGVQPQHFGDGTRLSIL.